One T cell receptor beta chain is described in this entry. The target antigen is unknown. This sample is drawn from a study of T-cell memory formation after mild COVID-19. Whole-study findings and limits: Clones that contracted from day 15 to 85 had balanced CD4/CD8; later expanders were CD4+ biased.

TCRdb redid the calling of the 5' RACE reads with MiXCR, one entry per CDR3 protein. Of about 140,000 distinct CDR3 sequences listed, more than 13% are singletons. This CDR3 has 20 amino acids. Germline V lookup: CDR1 MNHEY, CDR2 SVGEGT. Trimming took 0 bases from V and 4 from J, leaving 22 bases between them. The sample consisted of PBMCs or a T cell subset sorted from them (not recorded which). The chain carries TRBV6-2 or TRBV6-3 and TRBJ2-6; maybe TRBD2 (6 bases). This sequence was found in an adult woman who had mild COVID-19 (a few samples of this study predate the infection). Cell type and time point are not known. The CDR3 sequence is CASSYSISVDYESGANVLTF. In DNA form, the CDR3 reads TGTGCCAGCAGTTACTCGATCTCTGTGGACTACGAATCCGGGGCCAACGTCCTGACTTTC.